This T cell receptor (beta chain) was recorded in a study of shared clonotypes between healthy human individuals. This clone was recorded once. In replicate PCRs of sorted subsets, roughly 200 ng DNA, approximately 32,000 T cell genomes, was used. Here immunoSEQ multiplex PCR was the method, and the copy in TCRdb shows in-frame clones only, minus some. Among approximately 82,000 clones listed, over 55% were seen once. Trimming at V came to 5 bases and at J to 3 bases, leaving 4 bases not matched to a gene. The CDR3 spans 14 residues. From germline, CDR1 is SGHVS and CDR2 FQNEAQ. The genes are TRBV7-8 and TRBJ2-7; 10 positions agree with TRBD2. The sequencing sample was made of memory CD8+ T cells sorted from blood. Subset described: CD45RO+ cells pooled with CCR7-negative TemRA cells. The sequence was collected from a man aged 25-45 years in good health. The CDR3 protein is CASSTGLAVYEQYF. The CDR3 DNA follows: TGTGCCAGCAGCACCGGACTAGCGGTCTACGAGCAGTACTTC.